This paragraph reports one T cell receptor (beta chain). The table came from immunoSEQ multiplex PCR; TCRdb's copy has only in-frame clones and leaves some out. The sample contains 150,000 to 180,000 clones, over 80% of which appear only once. The sample comes from a study of radiation and T cells in renal cell carcinoma. The CDR3 runs to 15 residues. With 7 bases removed from V and 7 bases from J, the gap between germline ends came to 20 bases. Per the germline V gene, CDR1 is SEHNR and CDR2 is FQNEAQ (reference sequence). Time point specified: blood 2 weeks post-SBRT. Described treatment: 15 Gy SBRT to primary tumor, nephrectomy 4 weeks later.

The sequence was collected from a woman aged 45-65 years with renal cell carcinoma. Specimen: blood, collected from a patient whose treatment included radiotherapy and nephrectomy. The V gene is TRBV7-9, the J gene TRBJ2-1; D possibly corresponds to TRBD2 (6 bases). CDR3 sequence (DNA): TGTGCCAGCACCCCGACTAGTACAGGCTTGAATGAGCAGTTCTTC. This sequence encodes CASTPTSTGLNEQFF.